This T cell receptor beta chain came from a study of blood T cell repertoires in COVID-19. Across the study: Nucleic acid was either cDNA or gDNA, and it came from T cells, B-cell-depleted T cells, or PBMCs.

The repertoire was sequenced with immunoSEQ multiplex PCR; TCRdb's copy has only in-frame clones and lacks some. In the table there are over 350,000 clones, about 89% of which are singletons. The sample was peripheral blood. The TCR originated in a woman aged 25 to 39 with acute or convalescent COVID-19.

The CDR3: CASSSPGQGVGTQYF. CDR3 nucleotides: TGTGCCAGCAGTTCACCGGGACAGGGAGTCGGTACGCAGTATTTT. The V and J genes are TRBV27 and TRBJ2-3, with 9 bases lining up with TRBD1. Germline V CDR1 and CDR2: MNHEY, SMNVEV (reference sequence). This CDR3 comprises 15 residues. After removal of 4 bases from V and 8 bases from J, the junction contained 10 bases not matched to a gene.